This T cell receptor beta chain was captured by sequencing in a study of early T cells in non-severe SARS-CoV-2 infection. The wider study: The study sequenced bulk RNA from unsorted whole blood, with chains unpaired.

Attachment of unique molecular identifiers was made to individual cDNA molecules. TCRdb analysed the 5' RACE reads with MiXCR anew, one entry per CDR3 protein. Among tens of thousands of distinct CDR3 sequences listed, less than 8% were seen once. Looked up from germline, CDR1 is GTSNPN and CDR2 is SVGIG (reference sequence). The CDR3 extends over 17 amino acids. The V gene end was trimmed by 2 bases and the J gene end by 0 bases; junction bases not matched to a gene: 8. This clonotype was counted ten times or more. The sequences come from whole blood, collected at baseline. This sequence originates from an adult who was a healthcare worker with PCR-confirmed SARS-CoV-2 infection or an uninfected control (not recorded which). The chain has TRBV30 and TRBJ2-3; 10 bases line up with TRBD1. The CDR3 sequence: CAWSHPGTGDSTDTQYF. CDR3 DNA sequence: TGTGCCTGGAGTCACCCCGGGACAGGGGATAGCACAGATACGCAGTATTTT.